What follows is one T cell receptor beta chain and its context. These data come from a study of control samples from healthy donors and cancer patients. Libraries were prepared by immunoSEQ multiplex PCR; TCRdb keeps only in-frame clonotypes and omits some of them. The sample carries 150,000 to 200,000 clones, roughly 94% recorded once. The sequence derives from a woman in her thirties or forties in good health. The sequenced material came from blood.

The CDR3 protein is CALVPATEAFF. CDR3 nucleotides: TGTGCCCTAGTCCCGGCCACTGAAGCTTTCTTT. The chain recombines TRBV30 with TRBJ1-1; D unclear. Germline values: CDR1 GTSNPN, CDR2 SVGIG (reference sequence). CDR3 length: 11 residues. The V and J ends lost 8 bases and 4 bases respectively, with 11 bases between them. The variable domain in full, with the rest retrieved from reference TRBV30 and TRBJ1-1, is SQTIHQWPATLVQPVGSPLSLECTVEGTSNPNLYWYRQAAGRGLQLLFYSVGIGQISSEVPQNLSASRPQDRQFILSSKKLLLSDSGFYLCALVPATEAFFGQGTRLTVV.